These T cell receptor beta chains were read from a single sample in a study of OX40 agonist ivuxolimab in advanced cancers. TCRdb's copy holds only in-frame clones and misses some; the assay was immunoSEQ multiplex PCR. The sample lists 43,000 or so clones; approximately 77% were seen once. This specimen was CD4+ or CD8+ T cells sorted from blood, taken in a trial of the OX40 agonist ivuxolimab. Source of these receptors: an adult with an advanced solid tumor such as melanoma, head and neck, liver or kidney cancer. Both conserved end residues are part of each CDR3. The D gene is left open where the match is weak. Expanded clones are given a class, and other clones once, few, many or no size at all.

V gene	clone size	D gene	J gene	CDR3 protein	CDR3 DNA
TRBV7-8	.	.	TRBJ1-1	CASSLAPWTVRGHTEAFF	TGTGCCAGCAGCTTAGCCCCTTGGACAGTCCGAGGGCACACTGAAGCTTTCTTT
TRBV29-1	.	.	TRBJ1-1	CSVITGGAPAFF	TGCAGCGTTATTACGGGGGGGGCACCCGCTTTCTTT
TRBV2	.	.	TRBJ2-2	CASSLQGNTGELFF	TGTGCCAGCAGCCTACAGGGGAACACCGGGGAGCTGTTTTTT
TRBV27	.	.	TRBJ2-1	CASSPLRGHRYNEQFF	TGTGCCAGCAGCCCCCTTCGAGGACACAGATACAATGAGCAGTTCTTC
TRBV7-9	.	TRBD1	TRBJ1-2	CASSFTGAPSSRYGYTF	TGTGCCAGCAGCTTTACAGGGGCCCCGAGTTCTCGCTATGGCTACACCTTC
TRBV19	.	.	TRBJ1-1	CASSIRGPMNTEAFF	TGTGCCAGTAGTATTCGGGGTCCCATGAACACTGAAGCTTTCTTT
TRBV18	.	TRBD2	TRBJ2-7	CASSPVELAGGFYEQYF	TGTGCCAGCTCACCAGTAGAACTAGCGGGAGGGTTCTACGAGCAGTACTTC
TRBV28	.	.	TRBJ1-2	CASRPPRGSYGYTF	TGTGCCAGCAGACCCCCCAGGGGATCCTATGGCTACACCTTC
TRBV4-1	.	.	TRBJ1-5	CASSQDPAGQYQPQHF	TGCGCCAGCAGCCAAGATCCGGCGGGGCAGTATCAGCCCCAGCATTTT
TRBV9	.	.	TRBJ1-2	CASSGSGRIGYGYTF	TGTGCCAGCAGCGGGAGCGGGCGAATAGGCTATGGCTACACCTTC
TRBV6-5	.	.	TRBJ1-2	CASGQNYGYTF	TGTGCCAGCGGACAGAACTATGGCTACACCTTC
TRBV4-2	.	.	TRBJ2-3	CASSQVVQGLSDTQYF	TGTGCCAGCAGCCAAGTAGTACAGGGTCTATCAGATACGCAGTATTTT
TRBV18	few	.	TRBJ2-6	CASSPRTGANVLTF	TGTGCCAGCTCACCCCGTACCGGGGCCAACGTCCTGACTTTC
TRBV19	.	.	TRBJ1-3	CASSIVGPKRRNTIYF	TGTGCCAGTAGTATAGTGGGACCAAAAAGAAGAAACACCATATATTTT
TRBV18	once	.	TRBJ1-2	CASSISRNGLIEARGYTF	TGTGCCAGCTCTATTTCCCGAAACGGGCTGATAGAGGCTCGCGGCTACACCTTC
TRBV5-6	.	TRBD1	TRBJ2-7	CASSSTRDRVIEQYF	TGTGCCAGCAGCTCGACCCGGGACAGGGTTATAGAGCAGTACTTC
TRBV5-4	.	TRBD2	TRBJ2-1	CASSPGGQGSYNEQFF	TGTGCCAGCAGCCCGGGGGGGCAGGGTAGCTACAATGAGCAGTTCTTC
TRBV6-5	.	.	TRBJ1-2	CASTEGSGANYGYTF	TGTGCCAGCACCGAGGGGTCCGGAGCTAACTATGGCTACACCTTC
TRBV15	.	TRBD1	TRBJ1-4	CATSFSTGVNEKLFF	TGTGCCACCAGCTTCTCCACAGGGGTTAATGAAAAACTGTTTTTT
TRBV11-2	.	TRBD2	TRBJ2-7	CASSPGLAGNEQYF	TGTGCCAGCAGCCCAGGACTAGCGGGAAACGAGCAGTACTTC
TRBV15	.	.	TRBJ2-3	CATSRRRSSGTDTQYF	TGTGCCACCAGCAGAAGGAGGTCTAGCGGCACAGATACGCAGTATTTT
TRBV28	.	.	TRBJ1-1	CASSLSARNTEAFF	TGTGCCAGCAGTTTATCGGCGAGAAACACTGAAGCTTTCTTT
TRBV5-1	once	.	TRBJ1-1	CASSLASGPGNTEAFF	TGCGCCAGCAGCTTGGCCTCGGGGCCCGGGAACACTGAAGCTTTCTTT
TRBV29-1	.	TRBD2	TRBJ2-3	CSVEAGGGTDTQYF	TGCAGCGTTGAAGCGGGAGGGGGCACAGATACGCAGTATTTT
TRBV28	.	.	TRBJ1-6	CASVTGFNSPLHF	TGTGCCAGCGTTACAGGGTTTAATTCACCCCTCCACTTT
TRBV19	.	.	TRBJ2-7	CASSMQADSYEQYF	TGTGCCAGTAGTATGCAGGCCGACTCCTACGAGCAGTACTTC
TRBV5-8	.	.	TRBJ2-5	CASSHRTTGGGVAQETQYF	TGTGCCAGCAGTCACCGGACTACCGGGGGAGGTGTCGCCCAAGAGACCCAGTACTTC
TRBV28	.	.	TRBJ2-5	CASSRDGAQETQYF	TGTGCCAGCAGTAGGGACGGGGCGCAAGAGACCCAGTACTTC
TRBV6-1	.	.	TRBJ2-5	CASRLDPRETQYF	TGTGCCAGCAGATTAGACCCAAGGGAGACCCAGTACTTC
TRBV27	.	.	TRBJ1-6	CASGSSYNSPLHF	TGTGCCAGCGGGTCGTCTTATAATTCACCCCTCCACTTT
TRBV7-3	once	TRBD2	TRBJ2-3	CASSSAGGPVAQYF	TGTGCCAGCAGCTCGGCGGGAGGGCCTGTCGCGCAGTATTTT
TRBV7-8	once	.	TRBJ2-1	CASSLREIDNEQFF	TGTGCCAGCAGCTTGAGGGAGATAGACAATGAGCAGTTCTTC
TRBV2	.	TRBD2	TRBJ2-1	CATQTSANNEQFF	TGTGCCACCCAGACTAGCGCGAACAATGAGCAGTTCTTC
TRBV5-6	.	.	TRBJ1-1	CASSRRLAEAFF	TGTGCCAGCAGTAGAAGGTTGGCTGAAGCTTTCTTT
TRBV5-8	.	.	TRBJ1-5	CASRARGNSNQPQHF	TGTGCCAGCAGAGCCCGGGGGAATAGCAATCAGCCCCAGCATTTT
TRBV2	.	TRBD1	TRBJ2-1	CASRKDRATYNEQFF	TGTGCCAGCAGGAAGGACAGGGCGACCTACAATGAGCAGTTCTTC
TRBV7-9	.	TRBD2	TRBJ2-1	CASSPPGLAYNEQFF	TGTGCCAGCAGCCCCCCGGGACTAGCCTACAATGAGCAGTTCTTC
TRBV25-1	.	.	TRBJ2-7	CASSRDIYEQYF	TGTGCCAGCAGTCGGGACATCTACGAGCAGTACTTC
TRBV5-4	.	.	TRBJ1-2	CASSFGQANYGYTF	TGTGCCAGCAGCTTCGGTCAGGCCAACTATGGCTACACCTTC
TRBV10-3	once	TRBD1	TRBJ2-7	CAIRPGAGGAYEQYF	TGTGCCATCAGGCCGGGGGCAGGGGGCGCCTACGAGCAGTACTTC
TRBV6-5	.	TRBD1	TRBJ2-7	CASRRDRAPYEQYF	TGTGCCAGCAGGCGGGACAGGGCACCCTACGAGCAGTACTTC
TRBV29-1	few	.	TRBJ2-5	CSVARGETQYF	TGCAGCGTTGCCCGGGGGGAGACCCAGTACTTC